A selection of T cell receptor beta chains follows, all from one sample in a study of monozygotic twins with cystic fibrosis. Profiled with immunoSEQ multiplex PCR; TCRdb holds only in-frame clones, not every one. The repertoire holds about 35,000 clones, with more than 60% as singletons. The sequenced sample consisted of blood. The receptors come from a girl between 10 and 17 years old with cystic fibrosis. The CDR3 runs from the conserved cysteine through the conserved F or W. Fields, in order: clone size, J gene, V gene, D gene, CDR3 DNA, CDR3 protein. The D gene is left open where the match is weak. Rows may omit the clone size; those that give it use once, few, many or a size class.

- TRBJ2-6 TRBV29-1 - TGCAGCGTTCTGCTGGCCTCTGGGGCCAACGTCCCGACTTTC CSVLLASGANVPTF
- TRBJ1-2 TRBV14 - TGTGCCAGCAGCCAAGTAGTATGGGCGAGGTATAATGGCTACACCTTC CASSQVVWARYNGYTF
- TRBJ1-1 TRBV30 - TGTGCCTGGAGCCAGGGAGTGTACACTGAAGCTTTCTTT CAWSQGVYTEAFF
- TRBJ2-7 TRBV7-9 - TGTGCCTGCAAAGCGGTAAACTCCTACGAGCAGTACTTC CACKAVNSYEQYF
once TRBJ2-3 TRBV2 TRBD2 TGTGCCGGGCGGGAGGAAACAGATACGCAGTATTTT CAGREETDTQYF
- TRBJ2-6 TRBV18 TRBD2 TGTGCCAGCTCACCATTGGGCCTAGCGGGAGGATCCTCTGGGGCCAACGTCCTGACTTTC CASSPLGLAGGSSGANVLTF
- TRBJ1-4 TRBV5-1 - TGCGCCACAGCCGCGGATTCAACTAATGAAAAACTGTTTTTT CATAADSTNEKLFF
- TRBJ1-4 TRBV2 - TGTGCCAGCAGGCGGGCGTTGAATGAAAAACTGTTTTTT CASRRALNEKLFF
- TRBJ2-1 TRBV9 TRBD2 TGTGCCAGCAGCGTAGGGGGACTAGCGGGAGAGCAGTTCTTC CASSVGGLAGEQFF
- TRBJ2-5 TRBV5-4 TRBD2 TGTGCCAGCAGCTTATTAGCGGGAGGGGTCGAGACCCAGTACTTC CASSLLAGGVETQYF
- TRBJ2-7 TRBV4-3 TRBD2 TGCGCCAGCAGCCAAGATAGTCCCGCGGGGGGGATGGCCTACGAGCAGTACTTC CASSQDSPAGGMAYEQYF
once TRBJ2-6 TRBV7-2 - TGTGCCAGCAGCTTATGGAATGAAGGTGTTGGGGCCAACGTCCTGACTTTC CASSLWNEGVGANVLTF
- TRBJ1-3 TRBV5-6 - TGTGCCAGCAGCTCTGACATGAGCTCTGGAAACACCATATATTTT CASSSDMSSGNTIYF
few TRBJ1-5 TRBV7-9 - TGTGCCAGCAGCTTAGGCAATCAGCCCCAGCATTTT CASSLGNQPQHF
- TRBJ2-5 TRBV29-1 - TGCAGCGTTGTGGGACTTCAAGAGACCCAGTACTTC CSVVGLQETQYF
- TRBJ1-2 TRBV27 TRBD1 TGTGCCAGCAGTTTCGACCACAGGGGGCGAAGGGGCTACACCTTC CASSFDHRGRRGYTF
- TRBJ2-1 TRBV19 - TGTGCCAGTAGTATCTCCCGTAGCGGTAACAATGAGCAGTTCTTC CASSISRSGNNEQFF
- TRBJ2-5 TRBV7-9 - TGTGCCAGCAGCCCGGGAAACGGGATGATCCTGGGGGAGACCCAGTACTTC CASSPGNGMILGETQYF
- TRBJ2-1 TRBV19 - TGTGCCAGTAGTATAGTCAGGATCCCTTTGAATGAGCAGTTCTTC CASSIVRIPLNEQFF
- TRBJ2-1 TRBV4-3 - TGCGCCAGCAGCCAAGGATTACGTGGGACGGGCAACAATGAGCAGTTCTTC CASSQGLRGTGNNEQFF
- TRBJ2-3 TRBV5-1 TRBD1 TGCGCCAGCAGCTCCGGACAGGCCTTCACAGATACGCAGTATTTT CASSSGQAFTDTQYF
- TRBJ2-2 TRBV6-6 TRBD2 TGTGCCATCCACCCGACTAGCGGCAACACCGGGGAGCTGTTTTTT CAIHPTSGNTGELFF
- TRBJ1-2 TRBV7-9 TRBD1 TGTGCCAGCAGCGCCAGGACAGGGGGCTACACCTTC CASSARTGGYTF
- TRBJ2-7 TRBV6-5 - TGTGCCAGCAGTTACTACTTTGGGCCCTCGTACGAGCAGTACTTC CASSYYFGPSYEQYF
once TRBJ2-3 TRBV5-1 - TGCGCCAGCAGCTTCAGAGACACAGATACGCAGTATTTT CASSFRDTDTQYF
- TRBJ1-1 TRBV7-2 TRBD1 TGTGCCAGCAGCTTAGTTGGGACAGGGAACACTGAAGCTTTCTTT CASSLVGTGNTEAFF
- TRBJ2-3 TRBV10-3 - TGTGCCATCAGTCCGGGACCCCAGGATCTAGGCACAGATACGCAGTATTTT CAISPGPQDLGTDTQYF
- TRBJ2-5 TRBV14 - TGTGCCAGCAGCCATATAGGGGGTAGAGACCAAGAGACCCAGTACTTC CASSHIGGRDQETQYF
few TRBJ2-1 TRBV28 - TGTGCCAGCAGCCTCTACGACAATGAGCAGTTCTTC CASSLYDNEQFF
- TRBJ2-1 TRBV5-1 TRBD2 TGCGCCAGCATGGGTGACGGGAGGGGCTCCTACAATGAGCAGTTCTTC CASMGDGRGSYNEQFF
- TRBJ1-2 TRBV18 - TGTGCCAGCTCACCAGGTTCCGGGAGTCTTTTCTATGGCTACACCTTC CASSPGSGSLFYGYTF
- TRBJ2-3 TRBV9 TRBD2 TGTGCCAGCAGTCCGGGACTAGCGGGAGGAACAGATACGCAGTATTTT CASSPGLAGGTDTQYF
- TRBJ1-2 TRBV6-5 - TGTGCCAGCACCCCCGCACCTCTCCTCTATGGCTACACCTTC CASTPAPLLYGYTF
- TRBJ1-2 TRBV4-3 - TGCGCCAGCAGCCAAGATGGATTAACCATAGGGTATGGCTACACCTTC CASSQDGLTIGYGYTF
- TRBJ2-7 TRBV14 TRBD2 TGTGCCAGCAGTCCTAGCGGCTACGAGCAGTACTTC CASSPSGYEQYF
once TRBJ2-1 TRBV29-1 TRBD2 TGCAGCGTTCTCGGTAGCGGGAGCTTCAATGAGCAGTTCTTC CSVLGSGSFNEQFF
few TRBJ1-1 TRBV6-1 - TGTGCCAGCAATATACAGGGAAACACTGAAGCTTTCTTT CASNIQGNTEAFF
- TRBJ2-3 TRBV6-5 - TGTGCCAGCAGTTACTCCGCCATCATCGATACGCAGTATTTT CASSYSAIIDTQYF
- TRBJ2-1 TRBV29-1 TRBD2 TGCAGCGATGGACTAGCGGATGACAATGAGCAGTTCTTC CSDGLADDNEQFF
- TRBJ1-1 TRBV7-2 - TGTGCCAGCAGCTCTGGGTCGTGGAACACTGAAGCTTTCTTT CASSSGSWNTEAFF
few TRBJ1-2 TRBV28 - TGTGCCAGCAGTTCCGGAGATAGAAGCTATGGCTACACCTTC CASSSGDRSYGYTF
- TRBJ1-2 TRBV5-6 TRBD1 TGTGCCAGCAGCTTGCAGGGGGCCTACGTTGGCTACACCTTC CASSLQGAYVGYTF
- TRBJ1-1 TRBV7-2 - TGTGCCAGCAGCTTATTCGGGGTGAACACTGAAGCTTTCTTT CASSLFGVNTEAFF
- TRBJ2-6 TRBV5-1 TRBD1 TGCGCCACCGGGCAGGGGGACTCTGGGGCCAACGTCCTGACTTTC CATGQGDSGANVLTF
- TRBJ2-7 TRBV28 - TGTGCCAGCAGTCCAACGTCGCACGAGCAGTACTTC CASSPTSHEQYF
once TRBJ1-2 TRBV27 - TGTGCCAGCAGTTTATACGGCTATGGCTACACCTTC CASSLYGYGYTF
- TRBJ2-7 TRBV2 TRBD2 TGTGCCAGCAGCCTAAGCGGGAGGGCCGATGAGCAGTACTTC CASSLSGRADEQYF
- TRBJ2-7 TRBV14 - TGTGCCAGCAGCCAAAACAGGGACGAGCAGTACTTC CASSQNRDEQYF
few TRBJ2-2 TRBV5-4 - TGTGCCAGCAGCTTCTGGCAGAACACCGGGGAGCTGTTTTTT CASSFWQNTGELFF
- TRBJ1-2 TRBV7-9 - TGTGCCAGCAGCCCCGATTACGATGGCTACACCTTC CASSPDYDGYTF
- TRBJ2-5 TRBV6-1 TRBD1 TGTGCCAGCAGACGACAGGGGGCGAGGGAGACCCAGTACTTC CASRRQGARETQYF
few TRBJ1-1 TRBV5-6 TRBD1 TGTGCCAGCAGCTCTACCGTCGCAGGGGGAGTGAACACTGAAGCTTTCTTT CASSSTVAGGVNTEAFF
- TRBJ2-3 TRBV2 - TGTGCCAGCAGTGAGAGGGATACGCAGTATTTT CASSERDTQYF
- TRBJ2-5 TRBV7-2 - TGTGCCAGCAGCTTTGGGCGGTACCAAGAGACCCAGTACTTC CASSFGRYQETQYF